The 3 T cell receptor beta chains reported below all come from one sample, sequenced in a study of blood T cell repertoires in COVID-19. Data came from immunoSEQ multiplex PCR; TCRdb stores just in-frame clones and leaves some out. The sample lists about 130,000 clones, 85% to 90% seen once, with approximately 30% in the top ten. Sequencing was performed on peripheral blood. The receptors originated from a woman aged 80 or over with acute or convalescent COVID-19.

Concerning this clone: Its ends do not fully match the called genes, so a read error is possible. The V gene is TRBV4-1, the J gene TRBJ1-2, with D unclear. CDR3 length equals 14 residues. In germline, CDR1 is MGHRA, CDR2 YSYEKL. Here the CDR3 reads CASTPSITNYGYTF. The CDR3 DNA reads TGCGCCAGCACCCCAAGTATTACTAATTATGGCTACACCTTC.

The gene calls are TRBV7-9 and TRBJ1-1; possible D gene TRBD1, 6 bases. The CDR3 consists of 15 residues. Germline-derived CDR1 and CDR2 are SEHNR and FQNEAQ (reference sequence). V lost 6 bases to trimming and J lost 0 bases, with 14 bases between them. The CDR3 coding sequence is TGTGCCAGCAGTAAAAGGGGGAATATGAACACTGAAGCTTTCTTT. Its protein product is CASSKRGNMNTEAFF.

The chain is built from TRBV4-2 and TRBJ2-1, with 10 bases that match TRBD1. The CDR3 runs to 17 residues. Germline V lookup: CDR1 LGHNA, CDR2 YNFKEQ. The J segment lost 8 bases and the V segment lost 5 bases, leaving 15 bases of the junction unmatched. Here the CDR3 reads CASSMRTGGFLPDEQFF. The DNA of the CDR3 is TGTGCCAGCAGCATGCGGACAGGGGGTTTTCTCCCCGATGAGCAGTTCTTC.